This TCR beta chain appears in the sequencing data of a study of blood T cell repertoires in COVID-19. Overall study: COVID-19 samples collected from the United States, Italy and Spain covered acute and convalescent phases.

Original data processing: How many nucleated cells were present was estimated from reference gene primer amplification. Here immunoSEQ multiplex PCR was the method, and the copy in TCRdb shows in-frame clones only, minus some. V, J and clone size are those of that table, while D and trimming were read from the DNA. The data contain 300,000 to 400,000 clones, approximately 88% of them singletons. The V gene lost 2 bases and the J gene lost 4 bases, with 5 bases spanning the gap. The V gene's germline CDR1 is LNHDA and CDR2 SQIVND (reference sequence). CDR3 length: 13 amino acids. The J gene is TRBJ1-4, the V gene TRBV19; D is ambiguous. The sequence was obtained from a man aged 25 to 40 with COVID-19, enrolled during active disease. The sequencing input was peripheral blood. The DNA of the CDR3 is TGTGCCAGTAGTATACCGTATAATGAAAAACTGTTTTTT. As protein: CASSIPYNEKLFF. The full variable domain, completed using reference TRBV19 and TRBJ1-4, is DGGITQSPKYLFRKEGQNVTLSCEQNLNHDAMYWYRQDPGQGLRLIYYSQIVNDFQKGDIAEGYSVSREKKESFPLTVTSAQKNPTAFYLCASSIPYNEKLFFGSGTQLSVL.